The 10 T cell receptor beta chains in this list originate from one sample, sequenced in a study of T-cell memory formation after mild COVID-19. A single record per CDR3 protein comes from TCRdb applying MiXCR to the 5' RACE reads. Of about 270,000 distinct CDR3 sequences listed, 16% were seen once; the top ten hold 22%. The material sequenced was PBMCs or a T cell subset sorted from them (not recorded which). Source of these receptors: a man aged 18 to 29 who had mild COVID-19 (a few samples of this study predate the infection). Cell type and time point are not known.

The V and J genes are TRBV7-2 and TRBJ1-1, with TRBD1 as a possible D gene (5 bases). V lost 5 bases, J lost 6 bases, and 13 bases lay in between. The V gene's germline CDR1 is SGHTA and CDR2 FQGNSA. The CDR3 sequence is 13 residues long. The CDR3 DNA sequence: TGTGCCAGCAGCCCAACAGGTCCCGCTGAAGCTTTCTTT. Residues: CASSPTGPAEAFF.

This clonotype has a handful of counts. The rearrangement uses TRBV7-2 and TRBJ1-3, with D possibly being TRBD1 (5 bases). Trimming shortened V by 0 bases and J by 1 base, and 10 bases separated the two germline ends. The germline CDR1 and CDR2 sequences are SGHTA and FQGNSA. The CDR3 is 16 residues long. In DNA, the CDR3 is TGTGCCAGCAGCTTAGCGACAGTAAAGTCTGGAAACACCATATATTTT. It encodes CASSLATVKSGNTIYF.

In this sample, this clonotype turned up a few times. The DNA for the CDR3 is TGTGCCAGCAGCTCCCCCTATGGCTACACCTTC. It is translated as CASSSPYGYTF. The chain has TRBV7-2 and TRBJ1-2; the D is unclear. This CDR3 is 11 amino acids long. Germline CDR1 SGHTA, CDR2 FQGNSA. Between the trimmed V and J ends, which lost 4 bases and 4 bases, there was a span of 4 bases.

V and J are TRBV7-6 and TRBJ2-5; D not certain. From germline, CDR1 is SGHVS and CDR2 FNYEAQ. Trimming removed 1 base at V and 1 base at J, with 16 bases between. This CDR3 is built from 17 residues. CDR3 coding DNA: TGTGCCAGCAGCTTAGACCGGGTAGGGATCCTCCAAGAGACCCAGTACTTC. Residues: CASSLDRVGILQETQYF.

CDR3 nucleotide sequence: TGCGCCAGCGGGGGTAACTCCTACAATGAGCAGTTCTTC. It codes for CASGGNSYNEQFF. The rearrangement links TRBV4-3 to TRBJ2-1, with D perhaps being TRBD1 or TRBD2 (5 bases each). Looked up from germline, CDR1 is LGHNA and CDR2 is YSLEER. The CDR3 loop spans 13 amino acids. The ends were cut back, 8 bases at V and 0 bases at J, with 8 bases in the middle.

This clonotype was seen a handful of times. The rearrangement joins TRBV6-5 to TRBJ2-7, with a weak D call TRBD1 (6 bases). The V and J ends lost 6 bases and 1 base respectively, with 16 bases between them. Looked up from germline, CDR1 is MNHEY and CDR2 is SVGAGI. The CDR3 is 15 amino acids. CDR3 in amino acids: CASSPSRGTSYEQYF. For the CDR3, the DNA is TGTGCCAGCAGCCCCTCCAGGGGTACTTCCTACGAGCAGTACTTC.

The sample holds many counts of this clonotype. V usage is TRBV10-3 and J usage is TRBJ2-5; the D call may be TRBD1 or TRBD2 (5 bases each). CDR3 length: 14 residues. Germline CDR1 ENHRY, CDR2 SYGVKD. V gave up 8 bases and J gave up 4 bases, with 17 bases separating them. CDR3 region: CAIGVTPGGETQYF. CDR3 DNA sequence: TGTGCCATCGGGGTGACTCCTGGGGGAGAGACCCAGTACTTC.

V and J are TRBV20-1 and TRBJ1-2; tentative D call: TRBD1 (5 bases). The CDR3 runs to 13 residues. Looked up from germline, CDR1 is DFQATT and CDR2 is SNEGSKA (reference sequence). Trimming stripped 0 bases from V and 0 bases from J, with 5 bases between. CDR3 residues: CSAREGPNYGYTF. CDR3 nucleotides: TGCAGTGCTAGAGAGGGACCTAACTATGGCTACACCTTC.

The chain has TRBV4-3 and TRBJ2-2; weak D call: TRBD2 (5 bases). This CDR3 contains 16 residues. Germline CDR1 and CDR2: LGHNA and YSLEER. Trimming took 0 bases from V and 6 from J, leaving 14 bases between them. The DNA for the CDR3 is TGCGCCAGCAGCCAAGAACAAGTCGGGGTGGCCGGGGAGCTGTTTTTT. Its translation: CASSQEQVGVAGELFF.

This sequence joins TRBV7-2 and TRBJ2-3; TRBD2 aligns across 11 bases. The J segment lost 0 bases and the V segment lost 1 base, leaving 6 bases of the junction unmatched. The CDR3 consists of 18 residues. Germline V gene lookup returns CDR1 SGHTA and CDR2 FQGNSA. CDR3 sequence: CASSLVVAGGTSTDTQYF. The CDR3 DNA is TGTGCCAGCAGCTTAGTGGTAGCGGGGGGGACCAGCACAGATACGCAGTATTTT.